The 24 T cell receptor beta chains presented below share a single source sample, sequenced in a study of tumor and adjacent non-tumor tissue in lung cancer (dated by TCRdb to the late 2010s). Bulk unsorted tissue served as the source for RNA extraction, and RNA quality was assessed using a NanoDrop ND-1000 and an Agilent 2100. The normal lung samples consisted of distant non-tumor tissue collected more than 3 cm from the tumor edge. Libraries were constructed by multiplex PCR. Sequencing used an Illumina HiSeq 2500. TCRbeta libraries were built by three rounds of nested PCR using primers (Table S4), following protocols modified from ARM-PCR. The raw public data were reprocessed by TCRdb itself: fastp quality trimming at Q25, MiXCR clonotype calling, in-frame beta chains only. Identical CDR3 proteins give one entry, which carries the most common genes and DNA. The sample table shows 80,000 or so distinct CDR3 sequences, and 70% to 90% are seen once. The ten top clones hold 40% to 65% of the sample.

The sample comprised distant non-tumor lung tissue. Source of these receptors: a man aged 55 to 70 with non-small cell lung cancer.

The chain couples TRBV5-1 to TRBJ2-3; tentative D call: TRBD1 (6 bases). The CDR3 is made up of 15 amino acids. Per germline, CDR1 SGHRS and CDR2 YFSETQ. Trimming took off 5 bases at V and 2 bases at J, with 15 bases between the two ends. CDR3 DNA sequence: TGCGCCAGCAGTGACAGGACGTTTACCACAGATACGCAGTATTTT. This translates into CASSDRTFTTDTQYF.

This chain links TRBV11-2 with TRBJ2-1; 9 positions agree with TRBD1. CDR3 length equals 16 residues. V trimming: 10 bases; J trimming: 5 bases; junction bases outside the gene matches: 15. CDR1 is SGHAT, CDR2 FQNNGV, per germline. The CDR3 here is CAISVGDRVDHNEQFF. The CDR3 nucleotides read TGTGCCATAAGCGTCGGGGACAGGGTTGACCACAATGAGCAGTTCTTC.

This rearrangement joins TRBV11-2 to TRBJ2-7; maybe TRBD1 (6 bases). This CDR3 comprises 13 residues. Looked up from germline, CDR1 is SGHAT and CDR2 is FQNNGV. V was cut by 8 bases and J by 12 bases, with 23 bases left in between. The CDR3 nucleotides are TGTGCCAGCCCCCGGGACACCGACTACAAGCTGTACTTC. Amino acid sequence: CASPRDTDYKLYF.

This clonotype was seen a few times. It may be a read error: a sequence one base away is much more abundant. The CDR3 does not close with the conserved phenylalanine or tryptophan, likely indicating a read error. The chain uses TRBV6-5 and TRBJ2-3, with TRBD1 matching 7 bases. The V and J ends lost 4 bases and 5 bases, in that order; junction bases with no gene match: 3. CDR3 size: 13 residues. In germline, CDR1 is MNHEY, CDR2 SVGAGI. In DNA, the CDR3 is TGTGCCAGCAGTTCGACAGGGAGAGATACGCAGTATCTT. This codes for CASSSTGRDTQYL.

A remark on this clonotype: With a much larger clone just one base away, this may be a read error. This CDR3 reads CASSLAVINEKLFF. The CDR3 DNA reads as TGTGCCAGCAGCTTAGCAGTGATTAATGAAAAACTGTTTTTT. J is TRBJ1-4 and V is TRBV11-2; D not certain. There are 14 residues in the CDR3. V lost 1 base and J lost 4, with 7 bases in between. Germline CDR1 and CDR2: SGHAT and FQNNGV.

About this clonotype itself: At one boundary the junction diverges from the germline segment, which might be a read error. This chain joins TRBV11-3 and TRBJ2-6; possibly TRBD1 for D (5 bases). CDR3 size: 16 residues. Germline lookup yields CDR1 SGHNT and CDR2 YENEEA. The CDR3 here is CASCLESSAGANVLIF. The CDR3, as DNA: TGTGCCAGCTGCTTAGAATCCAGCGCTGGGGCCAACGTCCTGATTTTC.

V gene TRBV6-5 combines with J gene TRBJ2-5; D gene uncertain. Germline CDR1 MNHEY, CDR2 SVGAGI. Trimming stripped 10 bases from V and 1 base from J, with 13 bases between. The CDR3 sequence is 13 residues long. The DNA of the CDR3 is TGTGCCAACCGTGGGCTCTGCCAAGAGACCCAGTACTTC. Translated, it gives CANRGLCQETQYF.

This clonotype was recorded a few times. This could be a read error, since a much larger clone is one nucleotide away. V is TRBV20-1 and J is TRBJ2-1, with TRBD1 as a possible D gene (6 bases). CDR1 DFQATT and CDR2 SNEGSKA come from the germline V gene (reference sequence). The CDR3 has 12 residues. V lost 3 bases and J lost 8, with 11 bases in between. This CDR3 reads CSASRPGDEQFF. The CDR3 region has the DNA TGCAGTGCTAGTCGCCCAGGGGATGAGCAGTTCTTC.

This clonotype has at least ten counts. The CDR3 bases are TGCAGTGCTAGAGAGGCCGGGAGGCCGGGGGCCAAAAACATTCAGTACTTC. Translated: CSAREAGRPGAKNIQYF. The rearrangement links TRBV20-1 to TRBJ2-4; 7 nucleotides line up with TRBD2. This CDR3 has 17 residues. J gave up 1 base and V 0 bases, and 9 bases lay outside the gene matches. The germline CDR1 and CDR2 sequences are DFQATT and SNEGSKA (reference sequence).

With respect to this clonotype: At one boundary the junction diverges from the germline segment, which might be a read error. The genes are TRBV5-4 and TRBJ1-2; D is unresolved. The CDR3 runs 13 residues. Germline CDR1 and CDR2: SGHNT and YYREEE (reference sequence). The CDR3 sequence: CGSSFSWGYGYTF. In nucleotides, the CDR3 is TGTGGCAGCAGCTTTAGTTGGGGCTATGGCTACACCTTC. Based on the CDR3 plus reference TRBV5-4 and TRBJ1-2, the full variable domain is ETGVTQSPTHLIKTRGQQVTLRCSSQSGHNTVSWYQQALGQGPQFIFQYYREEENGRGNFPPRFSGLQFPNYSSELNVNALELDDSALYLCGSSFSWGYGYTFGSGTRLTVV.

The chain has TRBV28 and TRBJ2-7, with a tentative D call TRBD2 (5 bases). This CDR3 spans 14 amino acids. Germline-derived CDR1 and CDR2 are MDHEN and SYDVKM. Written as DNA, the CDR3 is TGTATCAGCAGACTAACCGGAGTCTCCTACGAGCAGTACTTC. Amino acid sequence: CISRLTGVSYEQYF.

About this clonotype itself: The conserved phenylalanine or tryptophan normally closing the CDR3 is absent here, so this likely arose from a read error. The DNA is left out, because the CDR3 cannot be placed on it with certainty; the CDR3 is given as TCRdb lists it. The chain links TRBV11-2 to TRBJ1-2. The CDR3 is made up of 15 amino acids, end residues included. Germline CDR1 and CDR2: SGHAT and FQNNGV. The CDR3 region is CASSSRTAADYGYIV.

Note on this clonotype: One end of the junction is discordant with germline, which a read error may explain. The chain combines TRBV20-1 with TRBJ1-3; the D is unclear. Germline CDR1 is DFQATT and CDR2 is SNEGSKA (reference sequence). The CDR3 runs to 11 residues. CDR3 amino acids: CSARVIETIYF. The CDR3 coding sequence is TGCAGTGCTAGAGTCATAGAGACCATATATTTC.

J is TRBJ2-5 and V is TRBV5-1, with a possible D match to TRBD2 (5 bases). V lost 7 bases to trimming and J lost 5 bases, with 15 bases between them. CDR1 is SGHRS, CDR2 YFSETQ, per germline. CDR3 length: 13 amino acids. The CDR3 loop is CASGLGRGETQYF. For the CDR3, the DNA is TGCGCCAGCGGGCTCGGTAGAGGGGAGACCCAGTACTTC.

As regards this clonotype: This may arise from a read error, as a much more abundant clone is one base away. The V call is TRBV12-3 or TRBV12-4, the J call TRBJ1-4; 11 bases agree with TRBD1. The CDR3 contains 15 residues. CDR3 DNA: TGTGTCAGCAGTATAGGGACAGGGGGAGGTGAAAAACTGTTTTTT. Translating gives CVSSIGTGGGEKLFF.

A single count supports this clonotype. The CDR3 does not close with the conserved phenylalanine or tryptophan, likely indicating a read error. The chain joins TRBV11-2 to TRBJ2-5, with D tentatively TRBD2 (7 bases). Germline assignment: CDR1 SGHAT and CDR2 FQNNGV. This CDR3 contains 16 residues. The ends were cut back, 7 bases at V and 5 bases at J, with 23 bases in the middle. As DNA, the CDR3 is TGTGCCAGCACCTCAACAATGGGGGGGCCAAAGGAGACCCAGTACTCC. It is translated as CASTSTMGGPKETQYS.

This clonotype occurred many times. The chain has TRBV20-1 and TRBJ1-2; D is unclear. The V gene's germline CDR1 is DFQATT and CDR2 SNEGSKA (reference sequence). The V end lost 1 base, the J end lost 2 bases, and 14 bases lay between the germline ends. The CDR3 has 15 residues. CDR3 DNA: TGCAGTGCTAGAGTTCGGGCGACGGTGAACTATGGCTACACCTTC. Protein sequence: CSARVRATVNYGYTF.

Concerning this clonotype: A much more abundant neighbour one base away suggests this may be a read error. The chain recombines TRBV5-1 with TRBJ2-7, with D uncertain. Germline V lookup: CDR1 SGHRS, CDR2 YFSETQ. Trimming took off 5 bases at V and 3 bases at J, with 9 bases between the two ends. This CDR3 contains 12 residues. CDR3 in amino acids: CASRLNRYEQYF. Written as DNA, the CDR3 is TGCGCCAGCAGGTTGAACCGCTACGAGCAGTACTTC. Using reference TRBV5-1 and TRBJ2-7 for the parts outside the CDR3, the full variable domain is KAGVTQTPRYLIKTRGQQVTLSCSPISGHRSVSWYQQTPGQGLQFLFEYFSETQRNKGNFPGRFSGRQFSNSRSEMNVSTLELGDSALYLCASRLNRYEQYFGPGTRLTVT.

With regard to this clonotype: Compared with germline, one end of the junction differs, possibly owing to a read error. This rearrangement joins TRBV11-2 to TRBJ2-5; no clear D. This CDR3 has 13 amino acids. Germline-derived CDR1 and CDR2 are SGHAT and FQNNGV. The CDR3 DNA sequence: TGTGCCAGCATCTCTACAACGGAAGAGACTCAGTACTTC. Translating it yields CASISTTEETQYF.

The chain employs TRBV5-4 and TRBJ2-3; TRBD2 agrees at 9 bases. From germline, CDR1 is SGHNT and CDR2 YYREEE (reference sequence). V shed 7 bases and J 12 bases; nucleotides not matched to a gene: 15. CDR3 length: 14 residues. DNA for the CDR3: TGTGCCAGCGGAAGCGGGGGGTGCACAGGTACACAGTATTTT. Translation: CASGSGGCTGTQYF.

Concerning this clonotype: A much larger clone is a single base away; this may be a read error. The conserved closing phenylalanine or tryptophan is absent in this CDR3, likely reflecting a read error. The DNA is left out, because the CDR3 cannot be placed on it with certainty; the CDR3 is given as TCRdb lists it. The chain links TRBV4-3 to TRBJ2-1; the D segment call TRBD2 is taken from the table without a DNA check. With termini counted, the CDR3 has 17 amino acids. CDR1 and CDR2 from the germline V gene are LGHNA and YSLEER. CDR3 sequence: CASSQESSASGRACLFY.

This clonotype appeared once. The junction differs from germline at one of its ends, possibly a read error. V and J are TRBV28 and TRBJ2-2; D is perhaps TRBD2 (5 bases). Germline V gene sequence: CDR1 MDHEN, CDR2 SYDVKM. CDR3 length equals 15 residues. The CDR3 sequence is CASSALDLNTGEPFF. CDR3 nucleotides: TGTGCCAGCAGTGCCCTAGACTTGAACACCGGGGAGCCGTTTTTT.

Worth noting for this clonotype: Given the absence of the conserved phenylalanine or tryptophan at the CDR3 end, a read error is likely. The V gene is TRBV4-2, the J gene TRBJ1-1, with no clear D. CDR1 is LGHNA and CDR2 is YNFKEQ in the germline V gene. This CDR3 spans 14 amino acids. The CDR3 DNA follows: TGTGCCAACAGCATCGGTAGGGAAAACACTGAAGCTTTCTCT. Its protein is CANSIGRENTEAFS.

A remark on this clonotype: The junction does not match germline at one end; this may be a read error. This chain connects TRBV11-2 to TRBJ1-6; weak D call: TRBD1 (6 bases). The CDR3 spans 15 residues. The germline V gene has CDR1 SGHAT and CDR2 FQNNGV. The CDR3 protein is CASSLAGDNNPPLRF. As DNA, the CDR3 is TGTGCCAGCAGCTTAGCAGGGGACAATAATCCACCCCTCCGCTTT.